Sequencing of this T cell receptor (beta chain) was carried out in a study of T cell repertoires in cytomegalovirus infection. TCRdb redid the calling of the reads with MiXCR, one entry per CDR3 protein. The sample has about 530,000 distinct CDR3 sequences; around a quarter are singletons. This CDR3 is 16 amino acids long. With 0 bases removed from V and 4 bases from J, the gap between germline ends came to 13 bases. The germline CDR1 and CDR2 sequences are MNHEY and SMNVEV (reference sequence). This receptor was obtained from a human donor in good health (CMV status not recorded). Some clones in this sample may be carry-over from other donors' samples. The chain joins TRBV27 to TRBJ2-1; tentative D call: TRBD2 (6 bases). The material sequenced was PBMCs. The CDR3 region has the DNA TGTGCCAGCAGTTTATCGTTTAGCGGACTGTACAATGAGCAGTTCTTC. Translated, it gives CASSLSFSGLYNEQFF.